The 5 T cell receptor beta chains in this list originate from one sample, sequenced in a study of shared clonotypes between healthy human individuals. Positively selected for CCR7, the CD45RO-negative cells used as naive CD8 cells excluded terminally differentiated effector memory CD45RA+ cells. Profiling relied on immunoSEQ multiplex PCR, and the TCRdb table lists in-frame clones only, not all of them. Counted here are around 2,000,000 clones, about 92% occurring once; the ten biggest clones make up under 2%. Source material: naive CD8+ T cells from PBMCs. The origin of the receptors is a man between 18 and 35 years old in good health. Some clones in this sample may be carry-over from other donors' samples.

V gene TRBV7-3 combines with J gene TRBJ2-7; TRBD1 agrees at 9 bases. The CDR3 consists of 15 residues. From germline, CDR1 is SGHTA and CDR2 FQGTGA. J was trimmed by 4 bases and V by 3 bases; bases with no gene match: 7. CDR3 nucleotide sequence: TGTGCCAGCAGCTTCAACAGGGGGCGCGGGTACGAGCAGTACTTC. This sequence encodes CASSFNRGRGYEQYF.

The chain has TRBV28 and TRBJ2-4; maybe TRBD2 (5 bases). V gave up 4 bases and J gave up 6 bases, with 19 bases separating them. CDR1 is MDHEN and CDR2 is SYDVKM in the germline V gene. This CDR3 comprises 16 residues. DNA of the CDR3: TGTGCCAGCAGTTCGACCGGGATCTTTGGTGGAAACATTCAGTACTTC. It specifies CASSSTGIFGGNIQYF. Variable domain in full (rest from reference TRBV28 and TRBJ2-4): DVKVTQSSRYLVKRTGEKVFLECVQDMDHENMFWYRQDPGLGLRLIYFSYDVKMKEKGDIPEGYSVSREKKERFSLILESASTNQTSMYLCASSSTGIFGGNIQYFGAGTRLSVL.

The gene calls are TRBV9 and TRBJ2-2; D possibly matches TRBD1 or TRBD2 (6 bases each). CDR1 SGDLS and CDR2 YYNGEE come from the germline V gene. The CDR3 sequence is 18 residues long. Deletions cut 0 bases from V and 4 bases from J, with 19 bases between. CDR3 in amino acids: CASSVAAQASGATGELFF. The CDR3 nucleotides are TGTGCCAGCAGCGTAGCTGCACAGGCCTCGGGGGCCACCGGGGAGCTGTTTTTT. Supplemented by reference TRBV9 and TRBJ2-2, the full variable domain reads DSGVTQTPKHLITATGQRVTLRCSPRSGDLSVYWYQQSLDQGLQFLIQYYNGEERAKGNILERFSAQQFPDLHSELNLSSLELGDSALYFCASSVAAQASGATGELFFGEGSRLTVL.

The rearrangement uses TRBV7-8 and TRBJ2-2; 9 bases align to TRBD2. The CDR3 length is 17 residues. The J segment lost 7 bases and the V segment lost 1 base, leaving 10 bases of the junction unmatched. Germline V CDR1 and CDR2: SGHVS, FQNEAQ. CDR3 amino acids: CASSLGGREGVGGELFF. The CDR3, as DNA: TGTGCCAGCAGCTTAGGAGGGCGGGAGGGCGTTGGCGGGGAGCTGTTTTTT.

CDR3 coding DNA: TGTGCCAGCAGCTTAGGGCAGACCTTGCAAGAGACCCAGTACTTC. Its translation is CASSLGQTLQETQYF. This sequence joins TRBV11-2 and TRBJ2-5, with D unresolved. This CDR3 contains 15 residues. Per the germline V gene, CDR1 is SGHAT and CDR2 is FQNNGV. Trimming took off 1 base at V and 2 bases at J, with 11 bases between the two ends.